Listed here are 6 T cell receptor beta chains from one sample, sequenced in a study of technical replicates of blood from a few donors. Here immunoSEQ multiplex PCR was the method, and the copy in TCRdb shows in-frame clones only, minus some. The table shows about 70,000 clones, with approximately 94% occurring only once. Sequenced input: T cells isolated from PBMCs. Receptors were obtained from a human donor in good health.

This clone came up once. The chain recombines TRBV16 with TRBJ2-7; D is perhaps TRBD1 (5 bases). This CDR3 has 14 amino acids. Trimming stripped 3 bases from V and 2 bases from J, with 11 bases between. From germline, CDR1 is KGHSY and CDR2 FQNENV. The CDR3 sequence: CASSHQGRPYEQYF. CDR3 bases: TGTGCCAGCAGCCATCAGGGCCGGCCCTACGAGCAGTACTTC.

The chain has TRBV19 and TRBJ2-3, with D perhaps matching TRBD1 (7 bases). The CDR3 is made up of 15 amino acids. Looked up from germline, CDR1 is LNHDA and CDR2 is SQIVND (reference sequence). V shed 1 base and J shed 5 bases, with 13 bases lying between them. DNA for the CDR3: TGTGCCAGTAGTATAGGGGCAGGGGGGAGAGATACGCAGTATTTT. It encodes CASSIGAGGRDTQYF.

The V call is TRBV5-1, the J call TRBJ2-1, with TRBD2 matching 7 bases. V was clipped by 0 bases and J by 6 bases; unmatched bases: 6. Germline V lookup: CDR1 SGHRS, CDR2 YFSETQ. CDR3 size: 15 residues. The CDR3: CASSLAGVAGNEQFF. CDR3 sequence (DNA): TGCGCCAGCAGCTTGGCCGGAGTAGCGGGCAATGAGCAGTTCTTC.

The chain is built from TRBV25-1 and TRBJ2-5, with 7 bases aligning to TRBD1. Germline trimming cut 2 bases from V and 1 base from J; bases unmatched to any gene: 4. There are 15 residues in the CDR3. Germline loops: CDR1 MGHDK, CDR2 SYGVNS. CDR3 bases: TGTGCCAGCAGTGAAGCGTGGACAGGCCAAGAGACCCAGTACTTC. Protein sequence: CASSEAWTGQETQYF.

The V gene is TRBV19, the J gene TRBJ1-3, with D unclear. The CDR3 loop spans 14 amino acids. Germline V gives CDR1 LNHDA, CDR2 SQIVND (reference sequence). V was trimmed by 3 bases and J by 6 bases, leaving 12 bases between them. For the CDR3, the DNA is TGTGCCAGTAGTATCAGGCTGAATGAAAACACCATATATTTT. The encoded protein is CASSIRLNENTIYF. Full variable domain (remainder filled in from reference TRBV19 and TRBJ1-3): DGGITQSPKYLFRKEGQNVTLSCEQNLNHDAMYWYRQDPGQGLRLIYYSQIVNDFQKGDIAEGYSVSREKKESFPLTVTSAQKNPTAFYLCASSIRLNENTIYFGEGSWLTVV.

The rearrangement links TRBV7-6 to TRBJ2-7, with unresolved D. The V gene's germline CDR1 is SGHVS and CDR2 FNYEAQ. V dropped 5 bases and J dropped 0 bases, with 5 bases sitting between them. The CDR3 extends over 12 amino acids. CDR3 protein: CASSVSSYEQYF. As DNA, the CDR3 is TGTGCCAGCAGCGTCTCCTCCTACGAGCAGTACTTC.